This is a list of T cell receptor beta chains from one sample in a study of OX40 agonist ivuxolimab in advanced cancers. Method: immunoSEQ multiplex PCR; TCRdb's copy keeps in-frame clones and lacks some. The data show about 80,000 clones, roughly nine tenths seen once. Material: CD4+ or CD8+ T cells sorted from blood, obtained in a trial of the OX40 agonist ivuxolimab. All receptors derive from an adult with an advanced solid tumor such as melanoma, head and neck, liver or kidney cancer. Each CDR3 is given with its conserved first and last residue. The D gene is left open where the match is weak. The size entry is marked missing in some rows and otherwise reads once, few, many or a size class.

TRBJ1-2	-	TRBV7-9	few	TGTGCCAGCAGCTTAGGGCAAGGATCAGGCTATGGCTACACCTTC	CASSLGQGSGYGYTF
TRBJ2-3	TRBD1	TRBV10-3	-	TGTGCCATCAGTGATCCCCGGGACAGAGACACAGATACGCAGTATTTT	CAISDPRDRDTDTQYF
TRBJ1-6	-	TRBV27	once	TGTGCCAGCAGTTGGACCAGGGGTAATTCACCCCTCCACTTT	CASSWTRGNSPLHF
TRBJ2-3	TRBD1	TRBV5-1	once	TGCGCCACCGGACAGGGGGCATCAGATACGCAGTATTTT	CATGQGASDTQYF
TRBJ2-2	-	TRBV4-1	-	TGCGCCAGCAGCCAAGTACTGTTCGCGAACACCGGGGAGCTGTTTTTT	CASSQVLFANTGELFF
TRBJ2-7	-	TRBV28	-	TGTGCCAGCAGCCTCGGTTACGAGCAGTACTTC	CASSLGYEQYF
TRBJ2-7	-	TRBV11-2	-	TGTGCCAGCAGCTTAGGGGCCCGAACCAGCTCCTACGAGCAGTACTTC	CASSLGARTSSYEQYF
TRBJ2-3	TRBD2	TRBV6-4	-	TGTGCCAGCAGTGCCGGGAGGCCCACAGATACGCAGTATTTT	CASSAGRPTDTQYF
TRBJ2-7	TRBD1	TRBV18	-	TGTGCCAGCTCACCAGGGACAGGGGGTTCCTACGAGCAGTACTTC	CASSPGTGGSYEQYF
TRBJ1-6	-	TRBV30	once	TGTGCCCGGGACTCTCGGAATTCACCCCTCCACTTT	CARDSRNSPLHF
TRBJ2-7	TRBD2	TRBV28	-	TGTGCCAGCAGTTCGCCTCGTAGCGGGAGACACGAGCAGTACTTC	CASSSPRSGRHEQYF
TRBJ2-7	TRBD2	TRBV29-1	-	TGCAGCGTTACTAGCGGGAGGTATAAGGTTCATGGCGAGCAGTACTTC	CSVTSGRYKVHGEQYF
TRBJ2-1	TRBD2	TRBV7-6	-	TGTGCCAGCAGCCCAAGCGGGAGTCCGGCTCCCTACAATGAGCAGTTCTTC	CASSPSGSPAPYNEQFF
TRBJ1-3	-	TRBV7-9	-	TGTGCCAGCAGCTTAGCGGTGGACAGCTCTGGAAACACCATATATTTT	CASSLAVDSSGNTIYF
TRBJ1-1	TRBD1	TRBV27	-	TGTGCCAGCAGTTTATTCGGACAGGATGAAGCTTTCTTT	CASSLFGQDEAFF
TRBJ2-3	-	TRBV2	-	TGTGCCAGCTCGAGGGCAGAGGCTACAGATACGCAGTATTTT	CASSRAEATDTQYF
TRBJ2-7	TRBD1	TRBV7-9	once	TGTGCCAGCAGCGCCCCTCGACAGGGTGGGTCCGAGCAGTACTTC	CASSAPRQGGSEQYF
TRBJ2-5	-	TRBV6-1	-	TGTGCCAGCAGTGAGGGGATTATCAAGACCCAGTACTTC	CASSEGIIKTQYF
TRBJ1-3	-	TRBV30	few	TGTGCCTGGAATATGGTAGAGATTGGAAACACCATATATTTT	CAWNMVEIGNTIYF
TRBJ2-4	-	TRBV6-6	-	TGTGCCAGCAGTTACTCAGGGAGCGCAGCCAAAAACATTCAGTACTTC	CASSYSGSAAKNIQYF
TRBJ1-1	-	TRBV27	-	TGTGCCAGCAGTTTATCCCGATTCACTGAAGCTTTCTTT	CASSLSRFTEAFF
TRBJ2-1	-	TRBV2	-	TGTGCCAGCACGGCTACGCTCTACAATGAGCAGTTCTTC	CASTATLYNEQFF
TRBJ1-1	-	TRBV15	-	TGTGCCACCAGCAGAGAGGAACCCAGAACAGGGTACGAAGCTTTCTTT	CATSREEPRTGYEAFF
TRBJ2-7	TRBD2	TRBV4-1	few	TGCGCCAGCAGCCATCCTAGCGGGAGGGGAGAGGGGCACGAGCAGTACTTC	CASSHPSGRGEGHEQYF
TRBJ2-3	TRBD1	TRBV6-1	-	TGTGCCAGCAGTCAGGGACAGTCCACAGATACGCAGTATTTT	CASSQGQSTDTQYF
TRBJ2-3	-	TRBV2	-	TGTGCCAGCTACCCTCCAGGGATCTCCACAGATACGCAGTATTTT	CASYPPGISTDTQYF
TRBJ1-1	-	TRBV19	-	TGTGCCAGTAGTATAGATTTATTTGACACTGAAGCTTTCTTT	CASSIDLFDTEAFF
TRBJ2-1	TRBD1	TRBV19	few	TGTGCCAGTAGTATATTCGCCGGGACAGCCAATGAGCAGTTCTTC	CASSIFAGTANEQFF
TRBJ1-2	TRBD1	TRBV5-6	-	TGTGCCAGCAGCTCACGTCCGGGACAGGGCTATGGCTACACCTTC	CASSSRPGQGYGYTF
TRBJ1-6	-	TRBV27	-	TGTGCCAGCAGTTTACCCACAGGCTTAGAACCCCTCCACTTT	CASSLPTGLEPLHF
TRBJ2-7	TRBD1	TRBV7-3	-	TGTGCCAGCAGGCCTCCTGACGGGACAGGGACTTTTTTGCCCTACGAGCAGTACTTC	CASRPPDGTGTFLPYEQYF
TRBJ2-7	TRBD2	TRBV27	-	TGTGCCAGCAGTGGGCTAGCGGGAGGTAATTCCTACGAGCAGTACTTC	CASSGLAGGNSYEQYF
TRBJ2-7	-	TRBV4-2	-	TGTGCCAGCAGCCAAGAGAGGGAGGAAAGATACGAGCAGTACTTC	CASSQEREERYEQYF
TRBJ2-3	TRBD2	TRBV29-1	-	TGCAGCGTTGAAGAAATGGGGGGGACAGATACGCAGTATTTT	CSVEEMGGTDTQYF
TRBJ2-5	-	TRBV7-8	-	TGTGCCAGCAGCTTAGCGAACGGAGTCTTCCAAGAGACCCAGTACTTC	CASSLANGVFQETQYF
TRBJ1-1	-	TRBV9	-	TGTGCCAGCAGCGTGGGGGACGGTTACACTGAAGCTTTCTTT	CASSVGDGYTEAFF
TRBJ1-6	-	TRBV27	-	TGTGCCAGCAGTCCCCGAGGGGCTAATTCACCCCTCCACTTT	CASSPRGANSPLHF
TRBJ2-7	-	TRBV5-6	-	TGTGCCAGCAGCTTGACGAGACACGATTACGAGCAGTACTTC	CASSLTRHDYEQYF
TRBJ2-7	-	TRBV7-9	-	TGTGCCAGCAGCGCGGCCTCCTACGAGCAGTACTTC	CASSAASYEQYF
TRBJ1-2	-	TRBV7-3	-	TGTGCCAGCAGCTTAGGTGATCCCGCCTGGGCCTTC	CASSLGDPAWAF
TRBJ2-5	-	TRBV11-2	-	TGTGCCAGCAGCTTAGCGGGGAGTGAGACCCAGTACTTC	CASSLAGSETQYF
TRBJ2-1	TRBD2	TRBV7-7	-	TGTGCTAGCAGCTCCGGGACTAGCAGTCGTTCAGAGCAGTTCTTC	CASSSGTSSRSEQFF
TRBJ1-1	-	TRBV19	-	TGTGCCAGTAGTACGTGGACAGTGAACACTGAAGCTTTCTTT	CASSTWTVNTEAFF
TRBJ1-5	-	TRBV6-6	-	TGTGCCACGACCGGGACGGCAGACAATCAGCCCCAGCATTTT	CATTGTADNQPQHF
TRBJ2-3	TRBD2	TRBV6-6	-	TGTGCCAGCAGTTCGTCGGGGGGGGCCACAGATACGCAGTATTTT	CASSSSGGATDTQYF
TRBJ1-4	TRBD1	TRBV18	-	TGTGCCAGCTCACCACAGGACAGGGGGCCTGAAAAACTGTTTTTT	CASSPQDRGPEKLFF
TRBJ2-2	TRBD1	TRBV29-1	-	TGCAGCGTTGAAAGGACAGGGAACACCGGGGAGCTGTTTTTT	CSVERTGNTGELFF
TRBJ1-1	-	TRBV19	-	TGTGCCAGTAGTATCTCGGTATCGGCCACTGAAGCTTTCTTT	CASSISVSATEAFF
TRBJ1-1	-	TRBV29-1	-	TGCAGCGTTGGAAGGGCCTCAGGCGCTGAAGCTTTCTTT	CSVGRASGAEAFF
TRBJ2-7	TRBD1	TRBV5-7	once	TGTGCCAGCAGCTTGGATGGGCGAGTGGACAGGTCCTACGAGCAGTACTTC	CASSLDGRVDRSYEQYF
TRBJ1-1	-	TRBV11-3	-	TGTGCCACCTCGGGGGGGAACACTGAAGCTTTCTTT	CATSGGNTEAFF
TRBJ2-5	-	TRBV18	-	TGTGCCAGCCGGCGCAGCCAAGAGACCCAGTACTTC	CASRRSQETQYF
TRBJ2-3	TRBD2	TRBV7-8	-	TGTGCCAGCAGGGTGGACATCGGGCGGGAGTTGACGCAGTATTTT	CASRVDIGRELTQYF
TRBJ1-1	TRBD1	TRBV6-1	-	TGTGCCAGCAGAACCGGGACAGGGTCCGGCACTGAAGCTTTCTTT	CASRTGTGSGTEAFF
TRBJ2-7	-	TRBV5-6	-	TGTGCCAGCAGTTTTGACTACGAGCAGTACTTC	CASSFDYEQYF
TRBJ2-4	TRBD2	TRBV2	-	TGTGCCAGCAGGAGCAGGGTCTCGGGAGGGGAACTAGCCAAAAACATTCAGTACTTC	CASRSRVSGGELAKNIQYF
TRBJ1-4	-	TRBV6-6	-	TGTGCCAGCAGTTACTCGGTCAGGCCTCCCGGGAAACTGTTTTTT	CASSYSVRPPGKLFF
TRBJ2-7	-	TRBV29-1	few	TGCAGCGTAACCGACGGAAACCTTATCTACGAGCAGTACTTC	CSVTDGNLIYEQYF
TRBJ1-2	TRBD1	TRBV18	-	TGTGCCAGCTCCCTTGGGACAGGGGTCGAATATGGCTACACCTTC	CASSLGTGVEYGYTF
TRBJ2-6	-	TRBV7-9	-	TGTGCCAGCAGCTCGACGCCTGGGGCCAACGTCCTGACTTTC	CASSSTPGANVLTF